Presented here are 28 T cell receptor beta chains from one specimen sequenced in a study of T cells in tumors after PD-1 blockade. Measured with immunoSEQ multiplex PCR; TCRdb has only the in-frame clones, and not every one. The data show 30,000 to 35,000 clones, with approximately 73% seen just once and around 38% held by the top ten. Sample: PBMCs, taken after anti-PD-1 treatment. The receptors come from a human donor with basal cell carcinoma.

The DNA of the CDR3 is TGTGCCAGCAGCCCAACTGCAGGGGGCGGCATCGCTGAAGCTTTCTTT. This gives the protein CASSPTAGGGIAEAFF. The rearrangement joins TRBV7-9 to TRBJ1-1; 8 bases fit TRBD1. This CDR3 comprises 16 residues. With 5 bases clipped from V and 6 bases from J, the junction kept 14 bases outside the gene matches. The germline V gene has CDR1 SEHNR and CDR2 FQNEAQ (reference sequence).

The chain has TRBV25-1 and TRBJ2-2, with a tentative D call TRBD1 (5 bases). CDR1 and CDR2 (germline): MGHDK, SYGVNS. The ends were cut back, 7 bases at V and 5 bases at J, with 14 bases in the middle. There are 14 residues in the CDR3. DNA for the CDR3: TGTGCCAGCACCACATCGACAGTTACCGGGGAGCTGTTTTTT. It is translated as CASTTSTVTGELFF.

The J gene is TRBJ1-1, the V gene TRBV7-2; no definite D call. Germline V CDR1 and CDR2: SGHTA, FQGNSA. This CDR3 has 13 residues. The germline V and J ends were trimmed by 5 bases and 1 base, with 8 bases remaining between them. The chain's CDR3 is CASSAGKNTEAFF. DNA of the CDR3: TGTGCCAGCAGCGCTGGGAAGAACACTGAAGCTTTCTTT.

This rearrangement joins TRBV12-3 or TRBV12-4 to TRBJ1-4; 10 bases fit TRBD1. The CDR3 extends over 13 amino acids. J gave up 8 bases and V 6 bases, and 3 bases lay outside the gene matches. CDR3 amino acids: CASRGQGTEKLFF. Here the CDR3 DNA reads TGTGCCAGCAGGGGACAGGGGACCGAAAAACTGTTTTTT.

This chain connects TRBV5-1 to TRBJ2-4; D is ambiguous. The CDR3 runs to 15 residues. Germline V lookup: CDR1 SGHRS, CDR2 YFSETQ. With 3 bases removed from V and 5 bases from J, the gap between germline ends came to 15 bases. The CDR3 is CASSSLSRYENIQYF. The CDR3 coding sequence is TGCGCCAGCAGCTCCCTGTCCCGATACGAAAACATTCAGTACTTC.

In this sample, this clone turned up once. V usage is TRBV2 and J usage is TRBJ2-5, with TRBD2 matching 9 bases. After removal of 5 bases from V and 5 bases from J, the junction contained 9 bases not matched to a gene. From germline, CDR1 is SNHLY and CDR2 FYNNEI. This CDR3 spans 15 amino acids. The CDR3, as DNA: TGTGCCAGCAGTCGCAGCGGGGGGCCCGAGGAGACCCAGTACTTC. Its protein is CASSRSGGPEETQYF.

The rearrangement joins TRBV7-8 to TRBJ2-7; TRBD1 matches 9 bases. The germline CDR1 and CDR2 sequences are SGHVS and FQNEAQ. The CDR3 is made up of 16 amino acids. V shed 5 bases and J 5 bases; nucleotides not matched to a gene: 13. CDR3 amino acids: CASSATGQGRTDEQYF. The CDR3 DNA is TGTGCCAGCAGCGCGACGGGACAGGGACGAACCGACGAGCAGTACTTC.

The chain is built from TRBV5-1 and TRBJ2-1; 9 bases are a match to TRBD1. Germline V gene data show CDR1 as SGHRS and CDR2 as YFSETQ. There are 16 residues in the CDR3. The trim removed 4 bases at V and 8 bases at J, leaving 13 bases unmatched. CDR3 in DNA: TGCGCCAGCAGCCTGACCGGGACAGGGCGTGCCGATGAGCAGTTCTTC. This gives the protein CASSLTGTGRADEQFF.

The V and J genes are TRBV5-6 and TRBJ2-1; 12 bases are shared with TRBD1. V lost 4 bases to trimming and J lost 10 bases; unmatched junction nucleotides: 9. CDR3 length equals 15 residues. CDR1 SGHDT and CDR2 YYEEEE come from the germline V gene. DNA of the CDR3: TGTGCCAGCAGCCCGGGGGGGACAGGGGGCCCCGAGCAGTTCTTC. Translating it yields CASSPGGTGGPEQFF.

By proportion, this clone is medium-sized (0.01 to 0.1%). The chain employs TRBV6-2 or TRBV6-3 and TRBJ2-7; D is possibly TRBD1 (6 bases). The CDR3 has 13 residues. CDR1 and CDR2 from the germline V gene are MNHEY and SVGEGT. Trimming removed 5 bases at V and 3 bases at J, with 11 bases between. CDR3 in amino acids: CASSGGGYYEQYF. The CDR3 nucleotides are TGTGCCAGCAGTGGGGGCGGCTACTACGAGCAGTACTTC.

The chain recombines TRBV11-3 with TRBJ1-1; D unclear. The V gene lost 2 bases and the J gene lost 8 bases, with 12 bases spanning the gap. This CDR3 has 13 amino acids. From germline, CDR1 is SGHNT and CDR2 YENEEA. The CDR3 DNA is TGTGCCAGCAGCTTACAGGCGGACCGCGAAGCTTTCTTT. This gives the protein CASSLQADREAFF.

This clone has only one observation. This chain links TRBV7-2 with TRBJ1-1, with no clear D. Germline CDR1 reads SGHTA; CDR2 reads FQGNSA. This CDR3 is built from 14 residues. The V gene lost 1 base and the J gene lost 4 bases, with 10 bases spanning the gap. The CDR3 nucleotides read TGTGCCAGCAGCTTAGTTCCGGTTGGCACTGAAGCTTTCTTT. Translating it yields CASSLVPVGTEAFF.

The V call is TRBV4-1, the J call TRBJ2-1; D not certain. Trimming removed 4 bases at V and 13 bases at J, with 23 bases between. The CDR3 totals 15 residues. Per the germline V gene, CDR1 is MGHRA and CDR2 is YSYEKL. The CDR3 coding sequence is TGCGCCAGCAGCCCCGAAACCCTGAGTAGAGGCCCTCAGTTCTTC. This codes for CASSPETLSRGPQFF.

The chain recombines TRBV4-2 with TRBJ2-3; D is possibly TRBD2 (5 bases). There are 19 residues in the CDR3. Germline CDR1 reads LGHNA; CDR2 reads YNFKEQ. The V gene lost 0 bases and the J gene lost 10 bases, with 29 bases spanning the gap. CDR3 sequence (DNA): TGTGCCAGCAGCCAAGAACGGGTCGCTAGCAAGGCACAGATACTGGCGCAGTATTTT. This sequence encodes CASSQERVASKAQILAQYF.

V usage is TRBV19 and J usage is TRBJ2-3; D may be TRBD2 (6 bases). Trimming stripped 7 bases from V and 4 bases from J, with 18 bases between. The germline V gene encodes CDR1 LNHDA and CDR2 SQIVND (reference sequence). CDR3 length equals 15 residues. The CDR3 loop is CASTTGRGISDTQYF. The CDR3 nucleotides are TGTGCCAGTACCACGGGACGGGGGATCTCAGATACGCAGTATTTT.

The V gene is TRBV7-2, the J gene TRBJ2-5; TRBD1 matches at 10 bases. CDR3 size: 16 residues. CDR1 and CDR2 from the germline V gene are SGHTA and FQGNSA. The trim removed 5 bases at V and 2 bases at J, leaving 8 bases unmatched. CDR3 residues: CASSPRQGAGQETQYF. CDR3 bases: TGTGCCAGCAGCCCCAGACAGGGGGCGGGACAAGAGACCCAGTACTTC.

This clone came up a few times. This chain uses TRBV9 with TRBJ1-4, with a weak D call TRBD1 (5 bases). Germline CDR1 and CDR2: SGDLS and YYNGEE. This CDR3 comprises 15 residues. Trimming pared 3 bases from V and 7 bases from J, leaving 16 bases between. CDR3 sequence reads: CASSAGSFGTEKLFF. DNA for the CDR3: TGTGCCAGCAGCGCCGGGAGTTTTGGGACTGAAAAACTGTTTTTT.

The chain uses TRBV11-3 and TRBJ2-2; 7 bases are shared with TRBD1. CDR1 is SGHNT and CDR2 is YENEEA in the germline V gene. The V gene end was trimmed by 5 bases and the J gene end by 0 bases; junction bases not matched to a gene: 3. The CDR3 has 15 amino acids. In DNA form, the CDR3 reads TGTGCCAGCAGCGCTGGACAGGCGAACACCGGGGAGCTGTTTTTT. Amino acid sequence: CASSAGQANTGELFF.

This clone appeared a few times. The rearrangement uses TRBV6-5 and TRBJ2-2, with TRBD2 as a possible D gene (6 bases). Germline lookup yields CDR1 MNHEY and CDR2 SVGAGI. Trimming took off 6 bases at V and 4 bases at J, with 9 bases between the two ends. The CDR3 sequence is 13 residues long. CDR3 in amino acids: CASRGAGTGELFF. The CDR3 DNA reads TGTGCCAGCAGAGGAGCGGGCACCGGGGAGCTGTTTTTT.

The gene calls are TRBV6-4 and TRBJ2-1, with 9 bases fitting TRBD2. CDR3 length equals 17 residues. The V segment lost 5 bases and the J segment 0 bases; nucleotides outside the gene matches: 8. Germline V gives CDR1 MRHNA, CDR2 SNTAGT. Here the CDR3 reads CASSPGSGRFSYNEQFF. The CDR3 nucleotides are TGTGCCAGCAGTCCAGGGAGCGGGAGGTTCTCCTACAATGAGCAGTTCTTC.

The rearrangement uses TRBV4-1 and TRBJ2-7, with 10 bases aligning to TRBD2. J gave up 4 bases and V 4 bases, and 10 bases lay outside the gene matches. The CDR3 sequence is 16 residues long. Germline assignment: CDR1 MGHRA and CDR2 YSYEKL. CDR3 residues: CASSPHAGTSEYEQYF. CDR3 in DNA: TGCGCCAGCAGCCCCCACGCCGGGACTAGCGAGTACGAGCAGTACTTC.

In its sample, this clone was seen a few times. V gene TRBV5-6 combines with J gene TRBJ2-3, with 8 bases lining up with TRBD2. The length of the CDR3 is 17 residues. CDR1 and CDR2 (germline): SGHDT, YYEEEE. J lost 9 bases, V lost 4 bases, and 19 bases had no gene match. CDR3 sequence (DNA): TGTGCCAGCAGCCTCACTAGCGGCCCGTACCCGTTCGAGACGCAGTATTTT. This codes for CASSLTSGPYPFETQYF.

This chain uses TRBV18 with TRBJ2-5; the D gene is possibly TRBD2 (5 bases). This CDR3 region has 16 residues. V dropped 2 bases and J dropped 5 bases, with 18 bases sitting between them. In germline, CDR1 is KGHSH, CDR2 LQKENI. The CDR3 DNA reads TGTGCCAGCTCACCAGTGGTCCCTAGCAGAAGGGAGACCCAGTACTTC. It specifies CASSPVVPSRRETQYF.

The J gene is TRBJ2-1, the V gene TRBV28, with D unclear. The V gene's germline CDR1 is MDHEN and CDR2 SYDVKM. There are 16 residues in the CDR3. Trimming shortened V by 6 bases and J by 4 bases, and 19 bases separated the two germline ends. Here the CDR3 DNA reads TGTGCCAGCAGGCTTCCAGGCACCCCAGCTTACAATGAGCAGTTCTTC. This sequence encodes CASRLPGTPAYNEQFF.

The chain is built from TRBV4-3 and TRBJ1-2; TRBD1 might be the D (5 bases). The CDR3 extends over 15 amino acids. V was trimmed by 3 bases and J by 4 bases, leaving 15 bases between them. The V gene's germline CDR1 is LGHNA and CDR2 YSLEER. The CDR3 nucleotides are TGCGCCAGCAGCCAGGGAGGGGACGGCTTCTATGGCTACACCTTC. Amino acids: CASSQGGDGFYGYTF.

The chain is built from TRBV9 and TRBJ2-7, with D hard to call. V was trimmed by 1 base and J by 6 bases, leaving 17 bases between them. The CDR3 sequence is 15 residues long. The germline CDR1 and CDR2 sequences are SGDLS and YYNGEE. CDR3 sequence: CASSVSATGASEQYF. The CDR3 DNA sequence: TGTGCCAGCAGCGTATCGGCGACCGGCGCCTCCGAGCAGTACTTC.

The genes are TRBV24-1 and TRBJ2-1; 9 bases agree with TRBD2. Germline V lookup: CDR1 KGHDR, CDR2 SFDVKD. V shed 9 bases and J 8 bases; nucleotides not matched to a gene: 13. This CDR3 has 15 amino acids. The DNA of the CDR3 is TGTGCCACCGGGGGCGCTAGCGGGGAAGACCATGAGCAGTTCTTC. Protein product: CATGGASGEDHEQFF.

This sequence joins TRBV19 and TRBJ2-6; D gene unclear. Deletions cut 7 bases from V and 0 bases from J, with 10 bases between. CDR3 length: 15 residues. In germline, CDR1 is LNHDA, CDR2 SQIVND (reference sequence). The CDR3 region has the DNA TGTGCCAGTATGAAAGGCCTCTCTGGGGCCAACGTCCTGACTTTC. It is translated as CASMKGLSGANVLTF.